Sequencing of this T cell receptor beta chain was carried out in a study of shared clonotypes between healthy human individuals. Study-wide findings and caveats: Although depth was large, rarefaction showed that sequencing of the sorted subsets was incomplete.

Germline CDR1 and CDR2: SEHNR and FQNEAQ (reference sequence). This CDR3 comprises 14 residues. The V end lost 5 bases, the J end lost 1 base, and 11 bases lay between the germline ends. The donors, all of them Caucasian adults, lived in Nashville, Tennessee. Notes on this clone: Its antigen is unknown.

A roughly 200 ng quantity of DNA, 25,000 to 35,000 T cell genomes, went into the sorted-subset replicate PCRs. Data came from immunoSEQ multiplex PCR; TCRdb stores just in-frame clones and leaves some out. The sample lists 600,000 to 750,000 clones; roughly 88% were seen once. This receptor was taken from a man between 18 and 29 years old in good health. Some clones in this sample may be carry-over from other donors' samples. The sequenced sample was memory CD8+ T cells from PBMCs. Subset specified: CD45RO+ cells pooled with CCR7-negative TemRA cells. The V and J genes are TRBV7-9 and TRBJ1-1; D is unresolved. The chain's CDR3 is CASSLTVSNTEAFF. The CDR3 DNA sequence: TGTGCCAGCAGCCTCACAGTGTCGAACACTGAAGCTTTCTTT.